This T cell receptor (beta chain) was recovered during a study of blood T cell repertoires in COVID-19. Study summary: Acute and convalescent COVID-19 samples came from the United States, Italy and Spain. T cells, B-cell-depleted T cells, or PBMCs supplied cDNA or gDNA.

Authors' processing steps: From reference gene primer amplification, estimates of nucleated cell counts were derived. Libraries were prepared by immunoSEQ multiplex PCR; TCRdb keeps only in-frame clonotypes and omits some of them. Clone size and the V and J calls come from that table; the DNA yielded D and trimming. The sample holds around 83,000 clones, 85% to 90% seen once. The V and J ends lost 2 bases and 7 bases, in that order; junction bases with no gene match: 1. Germline V gene data show CDR1 as MNHEY and CDR2 as SVGAGI. There are 14 residues in the CDR3. This chain connects TRBV6-5 to TRBJ1-6; 8 bases fit TRBD1. The origin of this receptor is a man at least 80 years old with active or convalescent COVID-19. The sample was peripheral blood. CDR3 amino acids: CASSYNRGNSPLHF. The CDR3 coding sequence is TGTGCCAGCAGTTACAACAGGGGGAATTCACCCCTCCACTTT.